The clone carrying this TCR beta chain has only a few counts. Time point meaning: patch test 1, 2 weeks after DPC sensitization. Indicated treatment: therapeutic diphenylcyclopropenone sensitization with weekly scalp DPC. Germline V lookup: CDR1 LGHDT, CDR2 YNNKEL (reference sequence). V was cut by 0 bases and J by 2 bases, with 11 bases left in between. This CDR3 region has 15 residues. The data stem from a study of human T cells and chemical hapten exposure. TCRdb processed the RACE reads anew with MiXCR; each CDR3 protein has one entry. The data show 75,000 to 90,000 distinct CDR3 sequences, about a tenth seen once.

This sequence was found in a woman in her fifties or sixties with alopecia areata. Some clones in this sample may be carry-over from other donors' samples. V gene TRBV3-1 combines with J gene TRBJ2-7; D is possibly TRBD2 (6 bases). The starting material was whole blood, obtained in connection with sensitization to the hapten diphenylcyclopropenone (DPC). CDR3 loop: CASSQDRRGTYEQYF. The CDR3 bases are TGTGCCAGCAGCCAAGATAGGAGGGGTACCTACGAGCAGTACTTC.